The present TCR beta chain was sequenced within a study of cytomegalovirus exposure and HLA in healthy donors. Study results and caveats: On later analysis, the bulk of CMV-associated TCR beta chains appeared to be HLA-restricted.

This clone was seen a handful of times. Its antigen is not known. Amplification used 60 Vbeta primers and 13 Jbeta primers. Sequenced by immunoSEQ multiplex PCR; TCRdb stores in-frame clones only, minus some. The sample yields approximately 160,000 clones, more than 70% seen once. The CDR3 totals 15 residues. V was clipped by 0 bases and J by 7 bases; unmatched bases: 2. Germline V gene lookup returns CDR1 LNHDA and CDR2 SQIVND (reference sequence). Donors were nominally healthy when sampled, though unrecorded immune exposures were likely. The sequenced sample consisted of PBMCs. The V gene is TRBV19, the J gene TRBJ1-4; TRBD1 agrees at 10 bases. The sequence was obtained from a male donor in good health and CMV-seronegative. CDR3 region: CASSIDWTGGEKLFF. The CDR3 DNA is TGTGCCAGTAGTATAGATTGGACAGGGGGTGAAAAACTGTTTTTT.